This T cell receptor beta chain was observed in a study of blood T cell repertoires in COVID-19. About the study: Spain, Italy and the United States supplied samples that represented acute and convalescent COVID-19. From T cells, B-cell-depleted T cells, or PBMCs came the material, which was cDNA or gDNA.

The CDR3 totals 15 residues. The V end was cut by 0 bases, the J end by 0 bases, with 10 bases between. CDR1 and CDR2 (germline): SGDLS, YYNGEE. Only in-frame clones appear in the TCRdb table, and some are missing; sequencing was by immunoSEQ multiplex PCR. The table shows about 180,000 clones, with roughly 87% occurring only once. This sequence joins TRBV9 and TRBJ2-7, with D perhaps matching TRBD1 (5 bases). The sequence was collected from a human donor with acute COVID-19. The donor label of this sample is uncertain. The sequenced material came from PBMCs or T cells enriched from blood (not recorded which). CDR3 sequence reads: CASSVGSQGSYEQYF. In nucleotides, the CDR3 is TGTGCCAGCAGCGTAGGATCCCAGGGCTCCTACGAGCAGTACTTC.